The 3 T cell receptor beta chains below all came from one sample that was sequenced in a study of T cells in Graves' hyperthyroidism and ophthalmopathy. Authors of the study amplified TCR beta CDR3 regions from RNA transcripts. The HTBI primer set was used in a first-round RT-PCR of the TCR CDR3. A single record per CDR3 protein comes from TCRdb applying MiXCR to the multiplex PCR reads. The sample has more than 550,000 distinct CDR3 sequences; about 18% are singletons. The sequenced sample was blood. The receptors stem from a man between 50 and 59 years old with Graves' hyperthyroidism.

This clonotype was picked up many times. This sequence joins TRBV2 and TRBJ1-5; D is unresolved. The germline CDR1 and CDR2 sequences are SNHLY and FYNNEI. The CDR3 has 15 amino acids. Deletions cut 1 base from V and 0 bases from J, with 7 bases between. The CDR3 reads CASSEGADSNQPQHF. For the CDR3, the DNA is TGTGCCAGCAGTGAAGGGGCAGATAGCAATCAGCCCCAGCATTTT.

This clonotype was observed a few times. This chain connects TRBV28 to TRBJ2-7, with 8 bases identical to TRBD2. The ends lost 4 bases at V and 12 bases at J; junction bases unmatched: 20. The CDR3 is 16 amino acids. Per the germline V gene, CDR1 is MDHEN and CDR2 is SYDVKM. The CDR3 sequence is CASSSPLPAGAYESYF. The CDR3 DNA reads TGTGCCAGCAGTTCCCCCCTCCCAGCGGGAGCCTACGAATCGTACTTC.

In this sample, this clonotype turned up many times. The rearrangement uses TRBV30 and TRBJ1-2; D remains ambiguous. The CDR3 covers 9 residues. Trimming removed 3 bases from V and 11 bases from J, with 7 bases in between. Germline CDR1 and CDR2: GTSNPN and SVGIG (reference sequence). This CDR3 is CAWREGYTF. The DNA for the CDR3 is TGTGCCTGGAGGGAAGGTTACACCTTC. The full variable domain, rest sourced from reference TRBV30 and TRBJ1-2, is SQTIHQWPATLVQPVGSPLSLECTVEGTSNPNLYWYRQAAGRGLQLLFYSVGIGQISSEVPQNLSASRPQDRQFILSSKKLLLSDSGFYLCAWREGYTFGSGTRLTVV.